This T cell receptor beta chain derives from a study of blood T cell repertoires in COVID-19. V lost 3 bases to trimming and J lost 0 bases; unmatched junction nucleotides: 8. CDR3 length: 17 residues. CDR1 and CDR2 from the germline V gene are SGHRS and YFSETQ. Data came from immunoSEQ multiplex PCR; TCRdb stores just in-frame clones and leaves some out. Here the sample spans around 150,000 clones, roughly 87% being singletons. The genes are TRBV5-1 and TRBJ1-3, with TRBD1 matching 8 bases. The sequenced sample was PBMCs or T cells enriched from blood (not recorded which). The TCR comes from a man aged 45 to 65 who had recovered from COVID-19. This CDR3 reads CASSWVTGDYSGNTIYF. In DNA form, the CDR3 reads TGCGCCAGCAGCTGGGTGACAGGGGACTACTCTGGAAACACCATATATTTT.